This paragraph reports one TCR beta chain. The same CDR3 arises from other DNA sequences in this sample as well. This entry belongs to a study of cytotoxic CD8 clonotypes in ibrutinib-treated CLL. Measured with immunoSEQ multiplex PCR; TCRdb has only the in-frame clones, and not every one. The data show roughly 160,000 clones, under 85% seen once. CDR1 SGHTA and CDR2 FQGNSA come from the germline V gene. The CDR3 extends over 15 amino acids. Trimming took off 6 bases at V and 2 bases at J, with 11 bases between the two ends. The gene calls are TRBV7-2 and TRBJ2-6; possible D gene TRBD2, 6 bases. The source is a human donor with chronic lymphocytic leukemia. The starting material was PBMCs, obtained after 24 months of ibrutinib treatment. The CDR3 here is CASSLGGAGANVLTF. CDR3 nucleotide sequence: TGTGCCAGCAGTCTAGGAGGGGCTGGGGCCAACGTCCTGACTTTC.